The 16 T cell receptor beta chains given below trace back to one sample, sequenced in a study of T cells in women clearing cervical HPV infection. Profiling relied on immunoSEQ multiplex PCR, and the TCRdb table lists in-frame clones only, not all of them. This sample's clone table lists about 33,000 clones. Sequencing used blood buffy coat. The receptors here all came from a woman between 18 and 75 years old with a cervical HPV16 infection that either progressed to CIN3+ or cleared (not recorded which).

As to this clone: Sequencing ends 3 residues short of the CDR3 end; the germline J gene provides the rest. The chain couples TRBV28 to TRBJ2-5; the D is unclear. The V end was cut by 6 bases, the J end by 2 bases, with 10 bases between. CDR1 MDHEN and CDR2 SYDVKM come from the germline V gene. This CDR3 is 13 amino acids long. The DNA read from the CDR3 is TGTGCCAGCAGATATTCAGGTCAAGAGACC. Amino acids: CASRYSGQET. The full CDR3 sequence reads CASRYSGQETQYF.

On this clone: The CDR3 end falls 3 residues outside the read, so it is completed with the germline J gene. The chain recombines TRBV20-1 with TRBJ2-3; tentative D call: TRBD1 (7 bases). Deletions cut 6 bases from V and 4 bases from J, with 23 bases between. CDR3 length: 16 residues. CDR1 and CDR2 (germline): DFQATT, SNEGSKA (reference sequence). The DNA read from the CDR3 is TGCAGTGCCTGCCTATGGAGGGGGCATGTTGCAGATACG. Translated, it gives CSACLWRGHVADT. The full-length CDR3 reads as CSACLWRGHVADTQYF.

On this clone: Sequencing ends 3 residues short of the CDR3 end; the germline J gene provides the rest. This chain uses TRBV6-4 with TRBJ2-1; 7 bases match TRBD2. The CDR3 runs to 13 residues. Germline assignment: CDR1 MRHNA and CDR2 SNTAGT. J lost 9 bases, V lost 3 bases, and 5 bases had no gene match. CDR3 sequence: CASSDGGSGEQFF. The CDR3 bases that were read are TGTGCCAGCAGTGATGGCGGGAGCGGTGAG.

Details on this clone: The CDR3 extends 3 residues past the end of the read, so its final part is completed from the germline J gene. The rearrangement links TRBV19 to TRBJ1-4; TRBD1 matches 9 bases. This CDR3 is built from 13 residues. Germline CDR1 and CDR2: LNHDA and SQIVND (reference sequence). The CDR3 DNA, read in part, is TGTGCCAGTAGCGGGACAGGGCTATTGGGA. Translating gives CASSGTGLLG. The whole CDR3 protein is CASSGTGLLGLFF.

About this clone itself: The CDR3 end is not reached by the read, which stops 3 residues before it; the germline J gene fills it in. The V gene is TRBV5-4, the J gene TRBJ2-6, with TRBD1 identical over 7 bases. The CDR3 totals 16 residues. J lost 0 bases, V lost 4 bases, and 4 bases had no gene match. Germline V gives CDR1 SGHNT, CDR2 YYREEE (reference sequence). CDR3 region: CASSAGQASGANVLTF. Partial CDR3 DNA: TGTGCCAGCAGCGCCGGACAGGCCTCTGGGGCCAACGTC.

Note on this clone: Read data end 3 residues before the CDR3 end; the end is taken from the germline J gene. The chain couples TRBV7-2 to TRBJ2-1, with D maybe TRBD1 (6 bases). With 1 base removed from V and 8 bases from J, the gap between germline ends came to 15 bases. The germline CDR1 and CDR2 sequences are SGHTA and FQGNSA. The CDR3 covers 15 residues. The CDR3 here is CASSLGRGGTYEQFF. The CDR3 bases that were read are TGTGCCAGCAGCTTAGGCAGGGGTGGGACATATGAG. The full variable domain, in which reference TRBV7-2 and TRBJ2-1 provide the parts outside the CDR3, is GAGVSQSPSNKVTEKGKDVELRCDPISGHTALYWYRQSLGQGLEFLIYFQGNSAPDKSGLPSDRFSAERTGGSVSTLTIQRTQQEDSAVYLCASSLGRGGTYEQFFGPGTRLTVL.

To note about this clone: The DNA ends 3 residues before the CDR3 does, and the rest of the CDR3 is filled in from the germline J gene. The chain recombines TRBV9 with TRBJ2-3; 15 bases match TRBD2. CDR1 and CDR2 (germline): SGDLS, YYNGEE. This CDR3 is built from 17 residues. V dropped 4 bases and J dropped 4; count of bases not matched to a gene: 7. The covered CDR3 bases are TGTGCCAGCAGCTCCATAGGACTAGCGGGAGGGGCAGATACG. Its translation: CASSSIGLAGGADT. The whole CDR3 sequence is CASSSIGLAGGADTQYF.

About this clone itself: Coverage ceases 3 residues before the CDR3 finishes, and the germline J gene fills in the end. The rearrangement links TRBV5-1 to TRBJ1-1; possibly TRBD1 for D (6 bases). Trimming took 0 bases from V and 1 from J, leaving 19 bases between them. Per the germline V gene, CDR1 is SGHRS and CDR2 is YFSETQ. The CDR3 loop spans 18 amino acids. CDR3 in amino acids: CASSLGLGGAEENTEAFF. CDR3 bases read: TGCGCCAGCAGCTTGGGATTGGGGGGGGCGGAGGAGAACACTGAA.

As to this clone: The read stops 3 residues short of the end of the CDR3; the missing end is completed from the germline J gene. The rearrangement uses TRBV7-2 and TRBJ2-7; 8 bases map to TRBD1. This CDR3 is 14 amino acids long. Trimming at V came to 5 bases and at J to 1 base, leaving 4 bases not matched to a gene. The germline V gene encodes CDR1 SGHTA and CDR2 FQGNSA. The CDR3 is CASSPRDRSYEQYF. The part of the CDR3 DNA that was read is TGTGCCAGCAGCCCCCGGGACAGGTCCTACGAG.

As for this clone: The read ends 3 residues shy of where the CDR3 ends; the end is completed using the germline J gene. The chain employs TRBV30 and TRBJ1-1; D is perhaps TRBD1 (6 bases). Germline V CDR1 and CDR2: GTSNPN, SVGIG (reference sequence). This CDR3 contains 14 residues. V was cut by 2 bases and J by 7 bases, with 17 bases left in between. The DNA read from the CDR3 is TGTGCCTGGAGTTTGGGGGGGGGCGCGAGTGAA. Its protein is CAWSLGGGASE. The complete CDR3 reads CAWSLGGGASEAFF. Filled out from reference TRBV30 and TRBJ1-1, the complete variable domain reads SQTIHQWPATLVQPVGSPLSLECTVEGTSNPNLYWYRQAAGRGLQLLFYSVGIGQISSEVPQNLSASRPQDRQFILSSKKLLLSDSGFYLCAWSLGGGASEAFFGQGTRLTVV.

As for this clone: The CDR3 end lies 3 residues beyond the end of the read and is filled in from the germline J gene. The chain joins TRBV7-3 to TRBJ2-3; TRBD2 might be the D (7 bases). Germline CDR1 SGHTA, CDR2 FQGTGA. The CDR3 sequence is 16 residues long. Trimming took 0 bases from V and 0 from J, leaving 10 bases between them. CDR3 DNA (partial): TGTGCCAGCAGCTTAACGGGGGGGCGAAGCACAGATACG. Its protein is CASSLTGGRSTDT. The whole CDR3 sequence is CASSLTGGRSTDTQYF.

With regard to this clone: With the read ending 3 residues before the CDR3 end, the germline J gene is used to fill in that end. The chain links TRBV6-2 or TRBV6-3 to TRBJ2-2; perhaps TRBD1 as D (5 bases). Germline V gives CDR1 MNHEY, CDR2 SVGEGT. The CDR3 covers 14 residues. The DNA read from the CDR3 is TGTGCCAGCAGCCGGCAGGGCGTCACAGAAAAG. Protein sequence: CASSRQGVTEK. The whole CDR3 is CASSRQGVTEKLFF.

With regard to this clone: The CDR3 end falls 3 residues outside the read, so it is completed with the germline J gene. J is TRBJ2-5 and V is TRBV5-1; D perhaps matches TRBD2 (6 bases). Germline values: CDR1 SGHRS, CDR2 YFSETQ. The CDR3 runs 15 residues. The germline V and J ends were trimmed by 2 bases and 2 bases, with 13 bases remaining between them. The CDR3 loop is CASSLSTGVQETQYF. The part of the CDR3 DNA that was read is TGCGCCAGCAGCTTAAGCACGGGGGTTCAAGAGACC.

To note about this clone: Coverage ceases 3 residues before the CDR3 finishes, and the germline J gene fills in the end. The chain combines TRBV7-3 with TRBJ2-1, with 9 bases matching TRBD2. Germline V gene data show CDR1 as SGHTA and CDR2 as FQGTGA. V lost 5 bases to trimming and J lost 6 bases; unmatched junction nucleotides: 5. The CDR3 is made up of 14 amino acids. This CDR3 is CASSGALAGNEQFF. The covered CDR3 bases are TGTGCCAGCAGCGGGGCACTAGCGGGCAATGAG.

Remarks on this clone: The CDR3 end falls 3 residues outside the read, so it is completed with the germline J gene. V is TRBV6-2 or TRBV6-3 and J is TRBJ2-1; D is perhaps TRBD2 (6 bases). CDR1 and CDR2 (germline): MNHEY, SVGEGT. Deletions cut 5 bases from V and 0 bases from J, with 11 bases between. The CDR3 sequence is 15 residues long. CDR3 in amino acids: CASSVLAASYNEQFF. The sequenced part of the CDR3 DNA is TGTGCCAGCAGTGTACTAGCAGCCTCCTACAATGAG.

The covered CDR3 bases are TGTGCCAGCACCCGACAAGATTCCTACGAG. This encodes CASTRQDSYE. The whole CDR3 protein is CASTRQDSYEQYF. This rearrangement joins TRBV2 to TRBJ2-7; D is unclear. The read finishes 3 residues shy of the CDR3 end, and the germline J gene is used to complete it. This CDR3 comprises 13 residues. Germline CDR1 and CDR2: SNHLY and FYNNEI. The germline V and J ends were trimmed by 7 bases and 1 base, with 11 bases remaining between them.